This T cell receptor beta chain was captured by sequencing in a study of sequential checkpoint blockade in melanoma. Germline lookup yields CDR1 SEHNR and CDR2 FQNEAQ (reference sequence). Trimming at V came to 4 bases and at J to 5 bases, leaving 10 bases not matched to a gene. This CDR3 is built from 15 residues. The data were produced by immunoSEQ multiplex PCR, yet TCRdb's version contains in-frame clones alone and is incomplete. The sample consists of about 20,000 clones, roughly four fifths of them appearing once. This clone was observed once. Treatment in this sample: randomized to nivolumab then ipilimumab (arm A) or the reverse (arm B).

The sequence derives from a human donor with melanoma. The V call is TRBV7-9, the J call TRBJ1-1; 7 nucleotides align to TRBD1. The starting material was CD8+ T cells sorted from blood (inferred from file names), obtained from a patient given nivolumab and ipilimumab in sequence. In nucleotides, the CDR3 is TGTGCCAGCAGCTCCGGAGACAGGGCGGGTACTGAAGCTTTCTTT. Translated: CASSSGDRAGTEAFF.